This record looks at one T cell receptor beta chain sequence and its context. This clonotype is regarded as medium-sized (0.01 to 0.1%). Its antigen is still unknown. The sample holds no much larger clone one base away, and base qualities are not on file. The germline V gene provides CDR1 SGHVS and CDR2 FNYEAQ. The germline V and J ends show losses of 5 bases and 1 base respectively, and no gene match explains 14 bases of the junction. The CDR3 goes from the cysteine to the phenylalanine over 19 residues. Only CDR3 DNA is held: 57 bases, read in frame from base 1. After antiretroviral therapy began, follow-up blood was collected from HIV-infected patients roughly three months, about 14 weeks, later. Since whole blood was used without any cell fractionation, the repertoire reflected all peripheral T cells in unsorted form. For RNA extraction, a roughly 2.7 ml sample of peripheral blood was drawn into Tempus tubes. Patients were deemed ineligible for enrollment if they had febrile or AIDS-related illness, tumors, hepatitis B or C coinfection, immunomodulatory therapy, recent vaccination or treatment interruptions. Residual genomic DNA was removed with the TURBO-DNase kit and globin mRNA was depleted with GLOBINclear.

This record belongs to a study of HIV-infected patients and healthy controls (dated by TCRdb to about 2014). Notes on the research overall: CD4 counts were modestly but significantly increased in about 85% of the 16 patients after three months of therapy, but they remained below normal ranges. CD8 counts did not change consistently during early therapy, while the CD4:CD8 ratio increased slightly. Viral load became undetectable in about 70% of the 16 patients by the second bleed and in all patients after a further year of therapy. Overall T-cell lymphocytopenia was not observed in the patients, and no significant difference from controls was found in total CDR3 counts per chain. The study tested whether deep TCR repertoire sequencing of HIV patients' small blood samples could capture immune perturbation and reconstitution.

The paper's findings and limits, for the study overall: Significantly different mean usage between HIV-infected patients and controls was observed for eight alpha and eight beta V genes. Size-matched repertoire data did not replicate the apparent post-therapy recovery of the Gini index in HIV-infected patients. Comparisons were complicated by unequal numbers of distinct sequences between patients and controls, and rare events from HIV-infected data were overweighted by size-matching. Alpha-chain CDR3s from MAIT cells appeared at high frequency in healthy controls but were severely depleted in HIV+ repertoires. Treated samples represented only roughly 3 months of therapy, a duration arguably insufficient for detecting immune reconstitution in view of low adult thymic output. In the samples, alpha-beta chain pairing was left undetermined. More CDR3s were shared between individuals among healthy controls than among HIV+ patients, as measured by Jaccard index and by the count of highly shared sequences. Sequencing depth was restricted by the use of whole blood, which also prevented the dynamics of distinct T-cell subpopulations from being separated. Only sixteen HIV-infected individuals were processed, which the authors considered a major limit on how widely the findings apply. The study cohorts differed slightly in age and sex profile, but those differences did not account for the observed differences in diversity. Oligoclonality may be reflected in the significantly higher mean Gini indices of HIV-infected repertoires compared with controls. Compared with untreated HIV+ repertoires, healthy control repertoires had roughly threefold more distinct CDR3s and higher Shannon diversity. Most CMV-associated CDR3s became more frequent during therapy, although their change was not significant, whereas HIV-associated CDR3s showed a significant decrease in frequency. Donor HLA types were not determined in the study.

Using SuperScript III with primers targeting the alpha and beta constant regions, approximately 500 ng of RNA was reverse transcribed. Alpha and beta chain libraries were generated separately via chain-specific third strand synthesis with multiplexing indices. The protocol used a single primer pair to amplify all rearrangements within a chain, which avoided primer bias, and attached molecular barcodes to each cDNA molecule. Purified cDNA was joined by T4 RNA Ligase 1 to a 5' RACE adapter carrying a random hexamer and the SP2 sequencing primer site. With slow temperature ramps used to favor optimal annealing, second strand synthesis was primed from the SP2 site with Phusion polymerase. Each molecule's 12-nucleotide barcode consisted of two random hexamer sequences, both added before amplification and joined together. A short first PCR added P5 and P7 adapter elements plus a second index, followed by an approximately 25-cycle amplification PCR with P5s and P7 primers. The libraries went through 27 PCR cycles in total, were quantified on a Qubit, were sized on a Bioanalyzer, and were diluted to 3 to 4 nM. The normalized libraries were sequenced on an Illumina MiSeq using 2 x 250 paired-end kits. Into around 9.5 ul Tris-Cl, the reverse transcription reactions were eluted following cleanup on MinElute columns. A 1:1 ratio of AMPure XP beads was used to clean the adapter ligations after they had run for roughly 25 hours at 16 degrees C. The study's own analysis went as follows. Demultiplexed FASTQ files were processed with a modified Decombinator that output V, J, insert and barcode information. Any sequence that shared a barcode yet differed from the dominant sequence was discarded as an error, and the number of original cDNA molecules was estimated by counting barcodes clustered at Levenshtein distance 3. The R packages ineq, vegan, igraph and RCytoscape were used for downstream analyses, with IMGT nomenclature and CDR3 definitions applied. V gene usage was computed over distinct sequences, each TCR counted once to avoid skew from clonal expansion. Whenever two unique CDR3 amino acid sequences within a donor differed by a single Levenshtein edit, similarity networks linked them. The authors compiled published HIV-specific CDR3s (approximately 90 alpha, roughly 650 beta) and CMV-specific CDR3s (about 14 alpha, 253 beta) and searched for them in the repertoires. Random subsampling to size-matched repertoires showed patients' decreased diversity was not caused by their lower sequence numbers. TCRdb handled the public reads itself, with Q25 trimming in fastp and clone calling in MiXCR, and kept productive beta chains. Rows with a matching CDR3 protein are joined into one entry that keeps the most common DNA and genes. These V and J calls derive from TCRdb rather than the authors' analysis. The sample profile shows some 20,000 distinct CDR3 sequences; more than 7.5% of them were found once. The top ten clones comprise 21% of the sample.

The rearranged segments are TRBV7-6 and TRBJ2-2, and 9 junction bases match TRBD1. This clonotype was sampled from an adult with HIV infection. The source material was blood, sampled during antiretroviral therapy. The DNA sequence is TGTGCCAGCAGCCCGATGCCCGGGACAGGGACGGAGAACACCGGGGAGCTGTTTTTT. The encoded protein is CASSPMPGTGTENTGELFF. With all but the CDR3 taken from the reference TRBV7-6 and TRBJ2-2 genes, the full variable domain is: GAGVSQSPRYKVTKRGQDVALRCDPISGHVSLYWYRQALGQGPEFLTYFNYEAQQDKSGLPNDRFSAERPEGSISTLTIQRTEQRDSAMYRCASSPMPGTGTENTGELFFGEGSRLTVL.